These 21 T cell receptor beta chains share one sample of origin, sequenced in a study of CD8+CD57+ T cells in acquired aplastic anemia. The study profiled TCR beta VDJ and CDR3 using genomic DNA as template. TCRdb re-called the reads through MiXCR, storing one row per CDR3 protein. The sample shows over 250,000 distinct CDR3 sequences, under 65% of them seen only once. Flow cytometry had shown expanded CD8+CD57+ cells in the patients chosen for sequencing. Sequenced: sorted CD4+, CD8+, or CD8+CD57+ T cells (not recorded which) from PBMCs. The receptors derive from a human donor with aplastic anemia.

This clonotype was seen ten or more times. The J gene is TRBJ1-2, the V gene TRBV11-2; 7 nucleotides align to TRBD1. The length of the CDR3 is 14 residues. Germline CDR1 SGHAT, CDR2 FQNNGV. The V gene end was trimmed by 6 bases and the J gene end by 3 bases; junction bases not matched to a gene: 7. This CDR3 is CASRQLTGDYGYTF. In DNA, the CDR3 is TGTGCCAGCAGACAACTAACAGGGGACTATGGCTACACCTTC.

The J gene is TRBJ2-1, the V gene TRBV9; D not certain. The V and J ends lost 3 bases and 3 bases respectively, with 7 bases between them. The CDR3 covers 13 residues. CDR1 and CDR2 from the germline V gene are SGDLS and YYNGEE. CDR3 sequence: CASSDRNYNEQFF. The CDR3 DNA reads as TGTGCCAGCAGCGACCGAAACTACAATGAGCAGTTCTTC.

The CDR3 is CSASSGELYEQYF. The CDR3 region has the DNA TGCAGTGCCTCTAGCGGGGAACTCTACGAGCAGTACTTC. The gene calls are TRBV20-1 and TRBJ2-7; 9 bases are a match to TRBD2. This CDR3 is 13 amino acids long. In germline, CDR1 is DFQATT, CDR2 SNEGSKA (reference sequence). The V segment lost 6 bases and the J segment 3 bases; nucleotides outside the gene matches: 6.

This clonotype was counted a few times. The junction does not match germline at one end; this may be a read error. As DNA, the CDR3 is TGTGCCAGCAGTCCCCGGGACAGGTTGGTCTTC. This encodes CASSPRDRLVF. The chain employs TRBV25-1 and TRBJ2-1, with 8 bases identical to TRBD1. CDR3 length: 11 amino acids. Germline V CDR1 and CDR2: MGHDK, SYGVNS. The variable domain in full, with the rest retrieved from reference TRBV25-1 and TRBJ2-1, is EADIYQTPRYLVIGTGKKITLECSQTMGHDKMYWYQQDPGMELHLIHYSYGVNSTEKGDLSSESTVSRIRTEHFPLTLESARPSHTSQYLCASSPRDRLVFGPGTRLTVL.

The V gene is TRBV5-8, the J gene TRBJ2-1; D gene ambiguous. The germline V gene has CDR1 SGHTS and CDR2 YDEGEE. This CDR3 has 16 residues. Trimming stripped 0 bases from V and 2 bases from J, with 12 bases between. For the CDR3, the DNA is TGTGCCAGCAGCTTGGCCGTGGTAGTAACCTACAATGAGCAGTTCTTC. It translates to CASSLAVVVTYNEQFF.

This clonotype occurred a few times. The rearrangement uses TRBV10-3 and TRBJ1-1; maybe TRBD1 (5 bases). The CDR3 is 13 residues long. Trimming removed 7 bases at V and 3 bases at J, with 12 bases between. The V gene's germline CDR1 is ENHRY and CDR2 SYGVKD. The CDR3 DNA reads as TGTGCCATCATGGGGCGTTTGGACACTGAAGCTTTCTTT. It specifies CAIMGRLDTEAFF.

The chain's CDR3 is CSVGGVGSYEQYF. The CDR3, as DNA: TGCAGCGTTGGAGGGGTGGGTTCCTACGAGCAGTACTTC. J is TRBJ2-7 and V is TRBV29-1, with D perhaps assigned TRBD1 or TRBD2 (5 bases each). The CDR3 extends over 13 amino acids. V was cut by 4 bases and J by 1 base, with 11 bases left in between. Germline lookup yields CDR1 SQVTM and CDR2 ANQGSEA.

The chain joins TRBV7-6 to TRBJ2-1; D unclear. CDR1 and CDR2 (germline): SGHVS, FNYEAQ. The V and J ends lost 5 bases and 8 bases respectively, with 10 bases between them. CDR3 size: 12 residues. Here the CDR3 reads CASSLIRDEQFF. The CDR3 coding sequence is TGTGCCAGCAGCCTTATTCGTGATGAGCAGTTCTTC.

The chain links TRBV5-5 to TRBJ2-5; 7 nucleotides agree with TRBD2. The CDR3 totals 15 residues. V was clipped by 0 bases and J by 4 bases; unmatched bases: 6. The germline CDR1 and CDR2 sequences are SGHKS and YYEKEE (reference sequence). The CDR3 coding sequence is TGTGCCAGCAGCTTGGGCAGGCCGGGGGGAGAGACCCAGTACTTC. Protein product: CASSLGRPGGETQYF.

At least ten counts were recorded for this clonotype. J is TRBJ2-1 and V is TRBV6-6; D might be TRBD1 or TRBD2, each matching 5 bases. Between the trimmed V and J ends, which lost 7 bases and 7 bases, there was a span of 14 bases. The CDR3 has 13 amino acids. Germline V CDR1 and CDR2: MNHNY, SVGAGI (reference sequence). The CDR3 bases are TGTGCCAGCACCCTGGGACGGGTGAATGAGCAGTTCTTC. Amino acid sequence: CASTLGRVNEQFF.

The rearrangement joins TRBV30 to TRBJ2-5; D is possibly TRBD1 or TRBD2 (5 bases each). The CDR3 loop spans 13 amino acids. The V gene lost 2 bases and the J gene lost 2 bases, with 9 bases spanning the gap. Germline loops: CDR1 GTSNPN, CDR2 SVGIG (reference sequence). CDR3 DNA: TGTGCCTGGAGTAGGGGACGGCAAGAGACCCAGTACTTC. Protein sequence: CAWSRGRQETQYF.

This chain uses TRBV7-3 with TRBJ1-1; TRBD1 might be the D (5 bases). Germline-derived CDR1 and CDR2 are SGHTA and FQGTGA. V dropped 4 bases and J dropped 7 bases, with 13 bases sitting between them. The CDR3 is made up of 13 amino acids. In DNA, the CDR3 is TGTGCCAGCAGCTCCGCCCGGGGCCTTGAAGCTTTCTTT. This codes for CASSSARGLEAFF. The variable domain in full, with the rest retrieved from reference TRBV7-3 and TRBJ1-1, is GAGVSQTPSNKVTEKGKYVELRCDPISGHTALYWYRQSLGQGPEFLIYFQGTGAADDSGLPNDRFFAVRPEGSVSTLKIQRTERGDSAVYLCASSSARGLEAFFGQGTRLTVV.

The DNA for the CDR3 is TGCGCCAGCAGCTTGGACAGGGGAGCCCTGAACTATGGCTACACCTTC. Translation: CASSLDRGALNYGYTF. The V gene is TRBV5-1, the J gene TRBJ1-2, with 7 bases aligning to TRBD1. The V gene's germline CDR1 is SGHRS and CDR2 YFSETQ. With V trimmed by 0 bases and J by 2 bases, 7 bases remained unmatched. The CDR3 totals 16 residues.

This clonotype was detected only a few times. A read error is possible here, since a much larger clone lies one base away. CDR3 coding DNA: TGCGCCAGCAGCTTCCAGGGGGAACGGAACGAGCAGTACTTC. It translates to CASSFQGERNEQYF. The chain carries TRBV5-1 and TRBJ2-7, with TRBD1 matching over 7 bases. Germline V gene sequence: CDR1 SGHRS, CDR2 YFSETQ. V lost 2 bases and J lost 5; bases outside the gene matches: 7. The CDR3 consists of 14 residues.

This clonotype was detected only a few times. The chain has TRBV19 and TRBJ2-2, with D perhaps given as TRBD1 or TRBD2 (5 bases each). The length of the CDR3 is 15 residues. Per the germline V gene, CDR1 is LNHDA and CDR2 is SQIVND (reference sequence). Trimming took 3 bases from V and 3 from J, leaving 11 bases between them. CDR3 in DNA: TGTGCCAGTAGTATTCTGGGACGGGACACCGGGGAGCTGTTTTTT. Translating it yields CASSILGRDTGELFF.

This clonotype has a count of ten or more. The V gene is TRBV5-1, the J gene TRBJ2-1; 8 nucleotides line up with TRBD1. V shed 2 bases, J shed 8 bases, and the junction held 6 bases outside the gene matches. Germline values: CDR1 SGHRS, CDR2 YFSETQ. This CDR3 comprises 14 residues. CDR3 sequence (DNA): TGCGCCAGCAGCTTAGGACAGGGATGGGATGAGCAGTTCTTC. Its translation: CASSLGQGWDEQFF. The full variable domain, with the rest looked up from reference TRBV5-1 and TRBJ2-1, is KAGVTQTPRYLIKTRGQQVTLSCSPISGHRSVSWYQQTPGQGLQFLFEYFSETQRNKGNFPGRFSGRQFSNSRSEMNVSTLELGDSALYLCASSLGQGWDEQFFGPGTRLTVL.

As concerns this clonotype: The conserved closing phenylalanine or tryptophan is absent in this CDR3, likely reflecting a read error. CDR3 protein: CASSTGHRSYEQYL. CDR3 DNA sequence: TGCGCCAGCAGCACGGGACATAGAAGCTACGAGCAGTACCTC. The chain links TRBV9 to TRBJ2-7, with D perhaps matching TRBD1 (6 bases). Germline V gene lookup returns CDR1 SGDLS and CDR2 YYNGEE. This CDR3 region has 14 residues.

The V call is TRBV25-1, the J call TRBJ2-5, with D uncertain. This CDR3 spans 15 amino acids. V was trimmed by 6 bases and J by 1 base, leaving 15 bases between them. Per the germline V gene, CDR1 is MGHDK and CDR2 is SYGVNS. CDR3: CASSPGAAFQETQYF. The CDR3 DNA sequence: TGTGCCAGCAGCCCAGGCGCGGCCTTCCAAGAGACCCAGTACTTC.

This chain links TRBV15 with TRBJ2-2; tentatively, D is TRBD2 (5 bases). The CDR3 contains 13 residues. Germline assignment: CDR1 LNHNV and CDR2 YYDKDF (reference sequence). Trimming took off 0 bases at V and 10 bases at J, with 9 bases between the two ends. The CDR3 here is CATSRDGIAELFF. The CDR3 coding sequence is TGTGCCACCAGCAGAGACGGGATTGCGGAGCTGTTTTTT.

J is TRBJ2-3 and V is TRBV25-1; the D gene is possibly TRBD2 (6 bases). The CDR3 spans 16 residues. The germline CDR1 and CDR2 sequences are MGHDK and SYGVNS. V lost 5 bases to trimming and J lost 0 bases, with 15 bases between them. In DNA, the CDR3 is TGTGCCAGCAGTCCCTATAGCGGATTTAGCACAGATACGCAGTATTTT. Translating it yields CASSPYSGFSTDTQYF.

The rearrangement links TRBV7-7 to TRBJ2-1; the D call may be TRBD1 or TRBD2 (7 bases each). The CDR3 spans 15 residues. V lost 5 bases and J 3 bases, leaving 14 bases between the germline ends. Germline V gene sequence: CDR1 SSHAT, CDR2 FNYEAQ (reference sequence). The CDR3 DNA follows: TGTGCCAGCAGCCCAGCGGGGACAGACTACAATGAGCAGTTCTTC. Translation gives CASSPAGTDYNEQFF. The full variable domain, its missing parts supplied by reference TRBV7-7 and TRBJ2-1, is GAGVSQSPRYKVTKRGQDVTLRCDPISSHATLYWYQQALGQGPEFLTYFNYEAQPDKSGLPSDRFSAERPEGSISTLTIQRTEQRDSAMYRCASSPAGTDYNEQFFGPGTRLTVL.